The rows below give T cell receptor beta chains drawn from one sample of a study of cytomegalovirus exposure and HLA in healthy donors. TCRdb's copy holds only in-frame clones and misses some; the assay was immunoSEQ multiplex PCR. This sample carries around 170,000 clones, about 78% of them seen once, and the ten largest clones take under 2.5%. Material for sequencing was PBMCs. Receptors were obtained from a man in his 60s in good health and CMV-seronegative. Both conserved end residues are trimmed from each CDR3. Expanded clones are given a class, and other clones once, few, many or no size at all.

v_gene: TRBV5-4
j_gene: TRBJ2-7
abundance: once
CDR3aa: ASSLGGTSGTAEQY

v_gene: TRBV29-1
j_gene: TRBJ2-7
abundance: NA
CDR3aa: SVETGREQY

v_gene: TRBV7-9
j_gene: TRBJ1-1
abundance: NA
CDR3aa: SSSSRDTEAF

v_gene: TRBV7-2
j_gene: TRBJ2-3
abundance: NA
CDR3aa: ASSSRLALSDTQY

v_gene: TRBV19
j_gene: TRBJ2-1
abundance: NA
CDR3aa: ASSPDRLAGFYNEQF

v_gene: TRBV6-5
j_gene: TRBJ2-1
abundance: once
CDR3aa: ASSPPGTVGEQF

v_gene: TRBV10-2
j_gene: TRBJ1-1
abundance: NA
CDR3aa: ASSELDRGQVGAF

v_gene: TRBV15
j_gene: TRBJ2-7
abundance: NA
CDR3aa: ATSRDYNSYEQY

v_gene: TRBV5-4
j_gene: TRBJ2-1
abundance: many
CDR3aa: ASSLLNEQF

v_gene: TRBV19
j_gene: TRBJ1-5
abundance: few
CDR3aa: ASSTPGGRQRDQPQH

v_gene: TRBV10-2
j_gene: TRBJ2-1
abundance: NA
CDR3aa: ASSGGQWIDEQF

v_gene: TRBV28
j_gene: TRBJ2-2
abundance: NA
CDR3aa: ASSLIGQSNTGELF

v_gene: TRBV27
j_gene: TRBJ1-3
abundance: NA
CDR3aa: ASSPTGRNTIY

v_gene: TRBV2
j_gene: TRBJ1-6
abundance: NA
CDR3aa: ASRTDSSNSPPH

v_gene: TRBV7-8
j_gene: TRBJ2-2
abundance: NA
CDR3aa: ASSSSGRVNTGELF

v_gene: TRBV14
j_gene: TRBJ2-7
abundance: few
CDR3aa: ASSQGTARNYEQY

v_gene: TRBV2
j_gene: TRBJ2-3
abundance: NA
CDR3aa: ASGTGGRSDTQY

v_gene: TRBV5-6
j_gene: TRBJ2-7
abundance: NA
CDR3aa: ASSPDRLTYEQY

v_gene: TRBV9
j_gene: TRBJ1-6
abundance: NA
CDR3aa: ASSPTGTANSPLH

v_gene: TRBV19
j_gene: TRBJ1-1
abundance: NA
CDR3aa: ASYTQGMNTEAF

v_gene: TRBV9
j_gene: TRBJ2-2
abundance: NA
CDR3aa: ASSADSTGELF

v_gene: TRBV9
j_gene: TRBJ1-3
abundance: once
CDR3aa: ASNSAGSGNTIY

v_gene: TRBV7-2
j_gene: TRBJ2-7
abundance: NA
CDR3aa: ASSLVPSGDYEQY

v_gene: TRBV11-2
j_gene: TRBJ2-7
abundance: NA
CDR3aa: ASSTRTSDEQY

v_gene: TRBV5-1
j_gene: TRBJ1-5
abundance: NA
CDR3aa: ASSLGQGASQPQH

v_gene: TRBV5-1
j_gene: TRBJ1-1
abundance: NA
CDR3aa: ASSWRGDDAF

v_gene: TRBV7-2
j_gene: TRBJ2-7
abundance: NA
CDR3aa: ASSLVAIYEQY

v_gene: TRBV6-1
j_gene: TRBJ2-1
abundance: NA
CDR3aa: ASTRAFDEQF